This record covers a single TCR beta chain. As handled by the study authors: Estimated nucleated cell counts came from reference gene primer amplification. Sequencing was performed with immunoSEQ multiplex PCR; in TCRdb, only in-frame clones are kept and a portion is missing. For V, J and clone size, that table is used; D and trimming come from the DNA. The data show 80,000 to 95,000 clones, 81% seen once. This record belongs to a study of blood T cell repertoires in COVID-19. Overall study context: Whether acute or convalescent, the COVID-19 samples came from the United States, Italy and Spain. Sample material is recorded as cDNA or gDNA derived from T cells, B-cell-depleted T cells, or PBMCs.

Germline values: CDR1 SGHTA, CDR2 FQGNSA. The CDR3 has 14 amino acids. V was shortened by 2 bases and J by 2 bases, with 9 bases between the two germline ends. The chain is built from TRBV7-2 and TRBJ2-5; the D is unclear. The sequenced sample consisted of peripheral blood. This sequence was found in a man older than 75 with acute or convalescent COVID-19. CDR3 DNA: TGTGCCAGCAGCTTATGGAGTATTCAAGAGACCCAGTACTTC. Amino acid sequence: CASSLWSIQETQYF. Supplemented by reference TRBV7-2 and TRBJ2-5, the full variable domain reads GAGVSQSPSNKVTEKGKDVELRCDPISGHTALYWYRQSLGQGLEFLIYFQGNSAPDKSGLPSDRFSAERTGGSVSTLTIQRTQQEDSAVYLCASSLWSIQETQYFGPGTRLLVL.